This T cell receptor beta chain comes out of a study of shared clonotypes between healthy human individuals. Across the study: A donor's plate count was three for CD4 naive and three for CD4 memory; CD8 naive had two and CD8 memory one.

Germline CDR1 and CDR2: DFQATT and SNEGSKA (reference sequence). This CDR3 is 11 amino acids long. Using immunoSEQ multiplex PCR, the repertoire was profiled, and TCRdb retains in-frame clones only, with some absent. The table shows over a million clones, with around 97% occurring only once. This receptor was obtained from a man aged 25-40 years in good health. The chain employs TRBV20-1 and TRBJ1-1; D perhaps matches TRBD1 (5 bases). The source material was naive CD4+ T cells sorted from blood. Specified subset: CD45RA+ positively selected. CDR3 DNA: TGCATGGGACCCTTGAACACTGAAGCTTTCTTT. Residues: CMGPLNTEAFF.